The clone carrying this T cell receptor beta chain was observed at least ten times. Its antigen is still unknown. The sorted libraries took 1 million CD4+ or CD8+ T cells. This entry is derived from a study of neurological immune-mediated disorders. TCRdb fed the 5' RACE reads into MiXCR, producing one record per CDR3 protein. This table has tens of thousands of distinct CDR3 sequences, approximately 3.6% appearing once. Notes on the study in general: On phylogenetic grouping, the repertoires of 18 of 34 multiple sclerosis patients fell within one related-CDR3 cluster, constituting a possible signature.

V shed 0 bases and J shed 3 bases, with 13 bases lying between them. Germline CDR1 and CDR2: SGHDT and YYEEEE. This CDR3 is 15 amino acids long. This receptor was identified in a woman aged 35 to 49 with multiple sclerosis. The sequencing sample was made of CD4+ T cells from blood. J is TRBJ2-7 and V is TRBV5-6, with D perhaps being TRBD1 or TRBD2 (5 bases each). CDR3 sequence reads: CASSLVTGQFYEQYF. In DNA form, the CDR3 reads TGTGCCAGCAGCTTGGTGACGGGGCAGTTCTACGAGCAGTACTTC.